This TCR beta chain appears in the sequencing data of a study of a mutant IDH1 vaccine in newly diagnosed glioma. On the study more broadly: Vaccines were begun 4-6 weeks after radiotherapy alone, or with temozolomide cycles. Mean patient age was approximately 40 years; around 60% were male and roughly 38% female.

The time point here: week 23, last vaccination. A single vaccine dose contained 300 ug of mutant IDH1 20-mer peptide, and topical imiquimod was used with it. On this clone itself: Antigen specificity is unknown.

Profiling relied on immunoSEQ multiplex PCR, and the TCRdb table lists in-frame clones only, not all of them. Of 35,000 to 50,000 clones listed, under 95% are singletons. J was trimmed by 7 bases and V by 8 bases; bases with no gene match: 16. In germline, CDR1 is MNHEY, CDR2 SMNVEV (reference sequence). The CDR3 has 17 residues. Sequences were derived from PBMCs, sampled from a glioma patient whose treatment included an IDH1 peptide vaccine. The sequence derives from a man aged 45-65 years with glioma. The chain employs TRBV27 and TRBJ2-2; 10 bases map to TRBD1. In DNA, the CDR3 is TGTGCCAGCTCCCCGCTTCTTGGCGGGACAGGGGTCGGGGAGCTGTTTTTT. It codes for CASSPLLGGTGVGELFF.